This TCR beta chain was identified in a study of T-cell reconstitution after alpha-beta-depleted transplantation in children. Unique molecular identifiers featured in how the TCRbeta library was prepared. TCRdb ran MiXCR on the PCR reads and lists one entry per CDR3 protein. The profile covers 150,000 to 250,000 distinct CDR3 sequences, with roughly 6.3% appearing a single time and about 4.3% taken by the ten largest. Overall study results and limits: Newly made T cells mostly supplied T-cell counts and diversity one year after transplant. Two months or so post-transplant, alpha-beta T cells reportedly derived from several hundred expanded graft clones. In some patients, recipient T cells and intrathymic progenitors surviving conditioning explained high day-60 diversity.

This CDR3 contains 13 residues. Germline CDR1 is MNHEY and CDR2 is SVGAGI. The V gene lost 4 bases and the J gene lost 7 bases, with 8 bases spanning the gap. Turning to this clonotype: Its antigen is unidentified.

The input for sequencing was PBMCs, taken before TCRalphabeta/CD19-depleted stem cell transplant. V and J are TRBV6-5 and TRBJ1-6, with D possibly TRBD1 on 5 matching bases. The TCR sequence derives from a girl under three years old with combined immunodeficiency, due to receive a stem cell transplant. CDR3: CASSWGKNSPLHF. The CDR3 region has the DNA TGTGCCAGCAGTTGGGGGAAGAATTCACCCCTCCACTTT.